Listed below are T cell receptor beta chains from one sample, sequenced in a study of PD-1 blockade in classical Hodgkin lymphoma. Libraries were prepared by immunoSEQ multiplex PCR; TCRdb keeps only in-frame clonotypes and omits some of them. The repertoire holds about 90,000 clones, with over 75% as singletons. The specimen comprised peripheral blood mononuclear cells (PBMCs), sampled before the fourth cycle of nivolumab. Receptors originate from a human donor with classical Hodgkin lymphoma. Each CDR3 is given with its conserved first and last residue. The D gene is left open where the match is weak. A clone size is listed for some rows: how often the clone was seen (once, few, many), or a class if it is expanded.

clone size	D gene	J gene	V gene	CDR3 DNA	CDR3 protein
few	TRBD1	TRBJ1-2	TRBV9	TGTGCCAGCAGCGAGGGCCGGACAGGGAGTGGCTACACCTTC	CASSEGRTGSGYTF
once	-	TRBJ1-4	TRBV7-9	TGTGCCAGCACCTCCAGGGGACTTAATGAAAAACTGTTTTTT	CASTSRGLNEKLFF
-	TRBD2	TRBJ2-2	TRBV4-3	TGCGCCAGCAGCCCACCTGCGGGGGGCACCGGGGAGCTGTTTTTT	CASSPPAGGTGELFF
-	-	TRBJ1-2	TRBV5-3	TGTGCCAGCAGCCTCGGGACAAACTATGGCTACACCTTC	CASSLGTNYGYTF
-	-	TRBJ2-7	TRBV6-6	TGTGCCAGCACCGACATGAACTCCTACGAGCAGTACTTC	CASTDMNSYEQYF
-	-	TRBJ1-1	TRBV25-1	TGTGCCAGCAGAGGGCAGACGAACACTGAAGCTTTCTTT	CASRGQTNTEAFF
few	-	TRBJ1-5	TRBV6-4	TGTGCCAGCGGCGGCGGGGCAGGGTGCGGCAATCAGCCCCAGCATTTT	CASGGGAGCGNQPQHF
-	-	TRBJ2-2	TRBV19	TGTGCCAGTAGTAATCTCATCGCGGGGGCGGTCGGGGAGCTGTTTTTT	CASSNLIAGAVGELFF
-	-	TRBJ2-7	TRBV6-5	TGTGCCAGCAGTTACGGACACGGAACCTACGAGCAGTACTTC	CASSYGHGTYEQYF
-	-	TRBJ2-5	TRBV18	TGTGCCAGCTCACCGAATCAAGAGACCCAGTACTTC	CASSPNQETQYF
-	-	TRBJ2-1	TRBV7-2	TGTGCCAGCAGCCGTAGCAGTGAGCAGCTCTTC	CASSRSSEQLF
-	-	TRBJ2-7	TRBV19	TGTGCCAGTAGTCCGGGGACCTACGAGCAGTACTTC	CASSPGTYEQYF
few	-	TRBJ1-3	TRBV5-4	TGTGCCAGCAGCTTGATGGGGTTTGGAAGAAACACCATATATTTT	CASSLMGFGRNTIYF
few	-	TRBJ1-3	TRBV13	TGTGCCAGCAGCCCGCCGGGGTGGGGAAACACCATATATTTT	CASSPPGWGNTIYF
-	-	TRBJ2-7	TRBV20-1	TGCAGTGCTAGAGTTGGCTACGAGCAGTACTTC	CSARVGYEQYF
-	-	TRBJ2-7	TRBV7-2	TGTGCCAGCAGCTTTGTGGGAGAACCCTACGAGCAGTACTTC	CASSFVGEPYEQYF
-	TRBD2	TRBJ2-1	TRBV27	TGTGCCAGCAGTTTAATGGGGGGGTTCTACAATGAGCAGTTCTTC	CASSLMGGFYNEQFF
-	-	TRBJ2-7	TRBV28	TGTGCCAGCAGTTTCTCCGAAGGGTCCGAGCAGTACTTC	CASSFSEGSEQYF
-	-	TRBJ1-5	TRBV30	TGTGCCTGGACTGACAGAGTCAATCAGCCCCAGCATTTT	CAWTDRVNQPQHF
-	-	TRBJ2-4	TRBV19	TGTGCCAGTAGTATAGGTGGGTTTGCGCCAGCCAAAAACATTCAGTACTTC	CASSIGGFAPAKNIQYF
-	-	TRBJ2-7	TRBV7-2	TGTGCCAGCAGCTACGGACCCGACTACGAGCAGTACTTC	CASSYGPDYEQYF
-	-	TRBJ2-7	TRBV6-1	TGTGCCAGCAGTGGGAGGAACTACGAGCAGTACTTC	CASSGRNYEQYF
-	TRBD1	TRBJ1-2	TRBV19	TGTGCCAGTAGTTTCACCGGGACAGGGGGCATCGGAATAACGGGTGGCTACACCTTC	CASSFTGTGGIGITGGYTF
-	TRBD1	TRBJ2-5	TRBV5-4	TGTGCCAGCAGCTTACAGGGGGAAGAGACCCAGTACTTC	CASSLQGEETQYF
-	-	TRBJ1-5	TRBV7-2	TGTGCCAGCAGCTTAGCATCTGGGGGGAGTCAGCCCCAGCATTTT	CASSLASGGSQPQHF
-	-	TRBJ1-1	TRBV19	TGTGCCAGTAGTATTTTTTTCAGTATGAACACTGAAGCTTTCTTT	CASSIFFSMNTEAFF
-	-	TRBJ2-7	TRBV2	TGTGCCAGCAGTGTAGGGAGTGAGCAGTACTTC	CASSVGSEQYF
-	TRBD1	TRBJ1-3	TRBV7-2	TGTGCCAGCCGACAGGGGGCTGGAAACACCATATATTTT	CASRQGAGNTIYF
-	-	TRBJ1-6	TRBV9	TGTGCCAGCAGTGACCGGGGACTTATTAATTCACCCCTCCACTTT	CASSDRGLINSPLHF
-	TRBD1	TRBJ1-2	TRBV2	TGTGCCAGCGTCACAGGGGAAGGGGGCTACACCTTC	CASVTGEGGYTF
-	TRBD1	TRBJ2-5	TRBV6-5	TGTGCCAGCAGTGGACGACAGGGCGGGGAGACCCAGTACTTC	CASSGRQGGETQYF
-	TRBD1	TRBJ2-1	TRBV5-6	TGTGCCAGCAGGCCCGCAGGGGGAAGACTCTACAATGAGCAGTTCTTC	CASRPAGGRLYNEQFF
-	TRBD1	TRBJ1-2	TRBV7-9	TGTGCCAGCAGCCCACAGGGGGTTCGGAGGGACTATGGCTACACCTTC	CASSPQGVRRDYGYTF
few	-	TRBJ2-2	TRBV30	TGTGCCTGGAGTGTAATGCTACTCAGGGGGGAGCTGTTTTTT	CAWSVMLLRGELFF
-	TRBD2	TRBJ2-7	TRBV4-1	TGCGCCAGCAGCCAAGAGGAGCGGGGGGCCTACGAGCAGTACTTC	CASSQEERGAYEQYF
once	-	TRBJ1-3	TRBV29-1	TGCAGCGTTAAAACGTTCTCTGGAAACACCATATATTTT	CSVKTFSGNTIYF
once	-	TRBJ1-4	TRBV2	TGTGCCAGCAGCCTTAATGAAAAACTGTTTTTT	CASSLNEKLFF
-	-	TRBJ1-1	TRBV11-2	TGTGCCAGCAGCTATAAGGGGCTTGAAGCTTTCTTT	CASSYKGLEAFF
-	TRBD1	TRBJ1-1	TRBV6-5	TGTGCCAGCAGGGACAGGGGAATGAACACTGAAGCTTTCTTT	CASRDRGMNTEAFF
-	-	TRBJ1-4	TRBV7-8	TGTGCCAGCAGCCCCAGGGGAATTAATGAAAAACTGTTTTTT	CASSPRGINEKLFF
-	-	TRBJ1-2	TRBV7-2	TGTGCCAGCAGCCCCCGGGTATATGGCTACACCTTC	CASSPRVYGYTF
-	-	TRBJ1-1	TRBV29-1	TGCAGCGTCGCCATACAGCTGCCGAACACTGAAGCTTTCTTT	CSVAIQLPNTEAFF
-	TRBD1	TRBJ1-6	TRBV27	TGTGCCAGCAGGGGGGGACAGGCGAATTCACCCCTCCACTTT	CASRGGQANSPLHF
-	TRBD2	TRBJ2-7	TRBV11-2	TGTGCCAGCAGCTCCCACCCGGGGGGGACCTACGAGCAGTACTTC	CASSSHPGGTYEQYF
-	TRBD1	TRBJ1-5	TRBV9	TGTGCCAGCAGCGTAGAGGGACAGGAAGATCAGCCCCAGCATTTT	CASSVEGQEDQPQHF
-	-	TRBJ1-1	TRBV6-5	TGTGCCAGCAGTACCCCGGGACTAGCTGTTACTGAAGCTTTCTTT	CASSTPGLAVTEAFF
-	-	TRBJ2-7	TRBV9	TGTGCCAGCAGCGCCCGGGACGGACCCTACGAGCAGTACTTC	CASSARDGPYEQYF
-	TRBD1	TRBJ1-4	TRBV19	TGTGCCAGTAGTATAGGTGCCGGGACAGGGGGAGAAAAACTGTTTTTT	CASSIGAGTGGEKLFF
-	-	TRBJ1-4	TRBV2	TGTGCCAGCAGTGATGAGGGAGTCAATGAAAAACTGTTTTTT	CASSDEGVNEKLFF
-	-	TRBJ2-1	TRBV6-6	TGTGCCAGCAGTTACTATACGAATGAGCAGTTCTTC	CASSYYTNEQFF
-	-	TRBJ2-7	TRBV11-2	TGTGCCAGCAGCCTCTATGTCGGGGGTATAAGCGAGCAGTACTTC	CASSLYVGGISEQYF
-	TRBD1	TRBJ2-1	TRBV9	TGTGCCAGCAGCGGCCCGGGACAGGGGAGCAGGAATGAGCAGTTCTTC	CASSGPGQGSRNEQFF
-	TRBD1	TRBJ1-6	TRBV10-2	TGCGCCAGCACCATAGGGGGGATCGGGACAGCTCCATTTGGGGTCTCCCATTCACCCCTCCACTTT	CASTIGGIGTAPFGVSHSPLHF
-	TRBD1	TRBJ1-3	TRBV5-5	TGTGCCAGCAGCGCGGGACAGGTCCTTGGAAACACCATATATTTT	CASSAGQVLGNTIYF
-	TRBD1	TRBJ2-7	TRBV18	TGTGCCAGCTCAATAGGACAGGGGAGCGAGCAGTACTTC	CASSIGQGSEQYF
-	-	TRBJ2-1	TRBV20-1	TGCAGTGCCCGACGGTGGACCCGGGGATTCTTC	CSARRWTRGFF